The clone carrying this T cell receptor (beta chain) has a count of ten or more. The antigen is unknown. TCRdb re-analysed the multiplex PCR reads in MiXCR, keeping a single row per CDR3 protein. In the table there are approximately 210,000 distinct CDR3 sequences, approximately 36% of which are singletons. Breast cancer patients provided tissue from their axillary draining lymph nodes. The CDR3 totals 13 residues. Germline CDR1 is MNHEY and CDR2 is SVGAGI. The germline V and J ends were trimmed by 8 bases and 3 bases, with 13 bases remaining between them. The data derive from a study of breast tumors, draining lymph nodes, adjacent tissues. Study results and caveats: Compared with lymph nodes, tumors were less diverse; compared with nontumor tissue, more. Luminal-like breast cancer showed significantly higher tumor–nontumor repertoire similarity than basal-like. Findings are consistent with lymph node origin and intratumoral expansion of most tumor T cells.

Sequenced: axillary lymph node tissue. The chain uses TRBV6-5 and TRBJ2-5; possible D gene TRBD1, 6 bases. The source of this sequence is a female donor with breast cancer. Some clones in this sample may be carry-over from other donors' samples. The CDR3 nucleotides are TGTGCCAGCGGGGACATACCAAAAGAGACCCAGTACTTC. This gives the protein CASGDIPKETQYF.